The clone carrying this T cell receptor (beta chain) was recorded only once. Its matching antigen is unknown. Produced via immunoSEQ multiplex PCR; TCRdb's table is partial and in-frame only. This table holds some 130,000 clones, 89% found once. The data originate from a study of cytomegalovirus exposure and HLA in healthy donors. The CDR3 is 13 residues long. Trimming took 1 base from V and 3 from J, leaving 3 bases between them. Germline assignment: CDR1 PRHDT and CDR2 FYEKMQ (reference sequence). Study-level results: Some public TCRs appeared in many individuals, while most sequences were rare. Specificity of a few CMV-associated chains for CMV antigens was verified in vitro. TCR beta chains numbering some 160 were designated cytomegalovirus-associated.

Sequencing input: PBMCs. The TCR comes from a woman in her late teens or twenties in good health and CMV-seronegative. V usage is TRBV13 and J usage is TRBJ1-4; D gene unclear. CDR3 in amino acids: CASSLVSNEKLFF. The CDR3 DNA is TGTGCCAGCAGCTTAGTCTCTAATGAAAAACTGTTTTTT.